A single sample is the source of the 30 T cell receptor beta chains below, sequenced in a study of regulatory T cells in long-lasting Graves disease. Relying on iRepertoire HTBI primers and Arm-PCR of CDR3 regions, the team built TCR beta libraries. TCRdb fed the multiplex PCR reads into MiXCR, producing one record per CDR3 protein. The data hold 250,000 to 400,000 distinct CDR3 sequences, with under 20% observed a single time. The time point denotes: newly diagnosed GD, antithyroid drugs for less than 3 months. PBMC RNA served as the TCR library source. The source material was peripheral blood mononuclear cells (PBMCs), sampled at new diagnosis, from a patient treated with antithyroid drugs. These receptor sequences come from a female donor with Graves disease.

This clonotype was recorded at least ten times. V is TRBV28 and J is TRBJ1-1; no reliable D call. With 6 bases removed from V and 1 base from J, the gap between germline ends came to 21 bases. Germline CDR1 is MDHEN and CDR2 is SYDVKM. The CDR3 spans 17 residues. The CDR3: CASSPARRLGKNTEAFF. In DNA form, the CDR3 reads TGTGCCAGCAGCCCGGCCAGGCGCTTGGGGAAGAACACTGAAGCTTTCTTT.

The gene calls are TRBV5-1 and TRBJ2-2; 11 bases are shared with TRBD2. Germline CDR1 reads SGHRS; CDR2 reads YFSETQ. Germline trimming cut 4 bases from V and 4 bases from J; bases unmatched to any gene: 9. CDR3 length: 17 residues. CDR3 DNA: TGCGCCAGCAGCCCGTCACTAGCGGGAGTTTCCACCGGGGAGCTGTTTTTT. This gives the protein CASSPSLAGVSTGELFF.

The rearrangement joins TRBV2 to TRBJ1-4; 7 bases map to TRBD1. Germline CDR1 reads SNHLY; CDR2 reads FYNNEI. V was pared by 4 bases and J by 4 bases, with 6 bases of the junction left unmatched. The CDR3 is 15 residues long. The CDR3 DNA reads TGTGCCAGCAGTGTTGGGGACAGTCGTAATGAAAAACTGTTTTTT. Translation: CASSVGDSRNEKLFF.

The V and J genes are TRBV19 and TRBJ1-5, with a possible D match to TRBD1 (6 bases). V dropped 7 bases and J dropped 3 bases, with 10 bases sitting between them. The CDR3 contains 13 residues. Looked up from germline, CDR1 is LNHDA and CDR2 is SQIVND (reference sequence). This CDR3 reads CASTRGHNQPQHF. CDR3 bases: TGTGCCAGTACTCGGGGACACAATCAGCCCCAGCATTTT.

Regarding this clonotype: One base away lies a much larger clone, so this may be a sequencing read error. The V gene is TRBV10-3, the J gene TRBJ2-7; D is possibly TRBD2 (7 bases). The CDR3 runs 16 residues. Trimming left V 5 bases short and J 3 bases short, with 20 bases between. Germline CDR1 reads ENHRY; CDR2 reads SYGVKD. CDR3 in DNA: TGTGCCATCAGTCCCTCCGGGGCGGGGGCCTTCTACGAGCAGTACTTC. This gives the protein CAISPSGAGAFYEQYF.

This clonotype was counted ten times or more. The chain joins TRBV30 to TRBJ2-7, with TRBD2 matching 7 bases. The CDR3 totals 14 residues. Per germline, CDR1 GTSNPN and CDR2 SVGIG (reference sequence). J lost 5 bases, V lost 1 base, and 8 bases had no gene match. The CDR3 loop is CAWSARGVEDEQYF. CDR3 nucleotide sequence: TGTGCCTGGAGTGCCCGGGGGGTTGAGGACGAGCAGTACTTC.

This clonotype was counted a few times. The CDR3 spells CASSFRVEGPDTQYF. The CDR3 nucleotides are TGTGCCAGCAGCTTTAGGGTAGAGGGGCCAGATACGCAGTATTTT. This chain connects TRBV7-8 to TRBJ2-3; D assignment may be TRBD1 or TRBD2 (5 bases each). From germline, CDR1 is SGHVS and CDR2 FQNEAQ. The CDR3 runs 15 residues. V lost 3 bases and J 4 bases, leaving 14 bases between the germline ends.

This clonotype was seen ten or more times. V usage is TRBV29-1 and J usage is TRBJ2-1, with unresolved D. This CDR3 contains 10 residues. Trimming left V 8 bases short and J 8 bases short, with 10 bases between. Per the germline V gene, CDR1 is SQVTM and CDR2 is ANQGSEA. The CDR3 is CSPHRDEQFF. The CDR3 nucleotides read TGCAGCCCCCATCGGGATGAGCAGTTCTTC.

This clonotype was observed at least ten times. The DNA for the CDR3 is TGTGCCAGCAGTTCAAACGGATTCCAAGAGACCCAGTACTTC. Protein sequence: CASSSNGFQETQYF. This chain connects TRBV7-8 to TRBJ2-5; D unclear. The germline V gene encodes CDR1 SGHVS and CDR2 FQNEAQ. The CDR3 loop spans 14 amino acids. V lost 6 bases, J lost 1 base, and 12 bases lay in between.

This rearrangement joins TRBV7-8 to TRBJ2-1; D is perhaps TRBD1 (7 bases). Germline-derived CDR1 and CDR2 are SGHVS and FQNEAQ. The CDR3 covers 16 residues. V gave up 1 base and J gave up 2 bases, with 12 bases separating them. CDR3 residues: CASSLDRRGPYNEQFF. The CDR3 DNA sequence: TGTGCCAGCAGCTTAGATCGGAGGGGGCCCTACAATGAGCAGTTCTTC.

In this sample, this clonotype turned up many times. The rearrangement uses TRBV3-1 and TRBJ2-1; weak D call: TRBD2 (6 bases). The CDR3 contains 16 residues. V was pared by 0 bases and J by 2 bases, with 11 bases between. Germline V gene sequence: CDR1 LGHDT, CDR2 YNNKEL (reference sequence). The CDR3 nucleotides read TGTGCCAGCAGCCAAGATGGGGACTCGACCTACAATGAGCAGTTCTTC. This gives the protein CASSQDGDSTYNEQFF.

The chain has TRBV30 and TRBJ1-1; D is ambiguous. CDR3 length equals 14 residues. The germline CDR1 and CDR2 sequences are GTSNPN and SVGIG (reference sequence). V gave up 2 bases and J gave up 0 bases, with 10 bases separating them. The CDR3 region is CAWSPDGVNTEAFF. In DNA form, the CDR3 reads TGTGCCTGGAGTCCCGACGGGGTGAACACTGAAGCTTTCTTT.

Note on this clonotype: A much larger clone differs from this one at a single base, so this may be a read error. This chain joins TRBV2 and TRBJ2-3; the D is unclear. Germline CDR1 and CDR2: SNHLY and FYNNEI. V lost 8 bases and J 0 bases, leaving 6 bases between the germline ends. The CDR3 runs 12 residues. The CDR3, as DNA: TGTGCCAGCGGGTCTAGCACAGATACGCAGTATTTT. It codes for CASGSSTDTQYF.

At least ten counts were recorded for this clonotype. J is TRBJ1-5 and V is TRBV2; unclear D gene. V lost 7 bases and J lost 0, with 13 bases in between. Looked up from germline, CDR1 is SNHLY and CDR2 is FYNNEI. The CDR3 consists of 15 residues. CDR3 DNA sequence: TGTGCCAGCAAGGACTTTCCTTATAGCAATCAGCCCCAGCATTTT. Translation gives CASKDFPYSNQPQHF.

This clonotype was recorded at least ten times. This chain uses TRBV3-1 with TRBJ2-1; 7 bases are shared with TRBD1. CDR1 LGHDT and CDR2 YNNKEL come from the germline V gene (reference sequence). The CDR3 length is 17 residues. V lost 2 bases to trimming and J lost 1 base; unmatched junction nucleotides: 8. The CDR3 reads CASSQPKGAWSYNEQFF. The CDR3, as DNA: TGTGCCAGCAGCCAACCAAAGGGGGCTTGGTCCTACAATGAGCAGTTCTTC.

Remarks on this clonotype: One end of the junction varies from germline; a read error may be responsible. The rearrangement uses TRBV28 and TRBJ2-3; D perhaps matches TRBD2 (5 bases). This CDR3 contains 14 residues. Per germline, CDR1 MDHEN and CDR2 SYDVKM. In DNA, the CDR3 is TGTGCCAGCCTTGAGGGTGGTGACACAGATGCGCAGTATTTT. Protein sequence: CASLEGGDTDAQYF.

There are many counts of this clonotype. V is TRBV10-3 and J is TRBJ2-7, with 8 bases lining up with TRBD2. J was trimmed by 3 bases and V by 3 bases; bases with no gene match: 10. CDR1 and CDR2 (germline): ENHRY, SYGVKD. CDR3 length equals 16 residues. Here the CDR3 DNA reads TGTGCCATCAGTGAATCGGGGGCTAGCGGGTTCTACGAGCAGTACTTC. Amino acid sequence: CAISESGASGFYEQYF.

This clonotype appeared a few times. The chain employs TRBV19 and TRBJ2-7; TRBD2 aligns across 10 bases. Germline trimming cut 3 bases from V and 6 bases from J; bases unmatched to any gene: 5. CDR3 size: 14 residues. From germline, CDR1 is LNHDA and CDR2 SQIVND (reference sequence). CDR3 sequence reads: CASSMAVAGGEQYF. The CDR3 coding sequence is TGTGCCAGTAGTATGGCAGTAGCGGGAGGCGAGCAGTACTTC.

In its sample, this clonotype was seen many times. The chain employs TRBV12-3 or TRBV12-4 and TRBJ2-1, with D hard to call. The CDR3 is made up of 14 amino acids. V lost 7 bases and J lost 7, with 17 bases in between. The CDR3 DNA sequence: TGTGCCAGCACCTGGGGTGCCCAAAGGAATGAGCAGTTCTTC. Translated, it gives CASTWGAQRNEQFF.

The chain couples TRBV20-1 to TRBJ2-7; TRBD2 aligns across 8 bases. There are 13 residues in the CDR3. The germline CDR1 and CDR2 sequences are DFQATT and SNEGSKA (reference sequence). Losses at the gene ends were 4 bases for V and 3 bases for J; bases not matched to a gene: 5. The CDR3 here is CSANGGRFYEQYF. CDR3 bases: TGCAGTGCTAATGGCGGGAGGTTCTACGAGCAGTACTTC.

At least ten counts were recorded for this clonotype. The gene calls are TRBV28 and TRBJ1-6, with 8 bases fitting TRBD1. The germline gives CDR1 MDHEN, CDR2 SYDVKM. The CDR3 spans 15 residues. The junction had 9 bases not matched to a gene; V was cut back by 5 bases and J by 9 bases. The CDR3 DNA reads TGTGCCAGCAGTCTGGCGGGACAGGCCGGTTCACCCCTCCACTTT. Translation gives CASSLAGQAGSPLHF. The variable domain in full, completed from reference TRBV28 and TRBJ1-6, reads DVKVTQSSRYLVKRTGEKVFLECVQDMDHENMFWYRQDPGLGLRLIYFSYDVKMKEKGDIPEGYSVSREKKERFSLILESASTNQTSMYLCASSLAGQAGSPLHFGNGTRLTVT.

The chain joins TRBV19 to TRBJ1-2; TRBD1 aligns across 11 bases. V was pared by 3 bases and J by 5 bases, with 8 bases of the junction left unmatched. CDR3 length: 16 amino acids. The germline V gene has CDR1 LNHDA and CDR2 SQIVND (reference sequence). CDR3 sequence: CASSMGLGTGGYGYTF. DNA for the CDR3: TGTGCCAGTAGTATGGGGCTAGGGACAGGGGGATATGGCTACACCTTC.

This clonotype appeared a few times. This sequence joins TRBV7-2 and TRBJ2-7, with no clear D. The length of the CDR3 is 13 residues. Germline loops: CDR1 SGHTA, CDR2 FQGNSA. Trimming took 4 bases from V and 2 from J, leaving 9 bases between them. The CDR3 nucleotides read TGTGCCAGCAGCTCGGACCAGACCTACGAGCAGTACTTC. Protein sequence: CASSSDQTYEQYF.

Regarding this clonotype: A much larger clone differs by one base, so this may be a read error. The rearrangement joins TRBV11-2 to TRBJ2-5; D unresolved. Looked up from germline, CDR1 is SGHAT and CDR2 is FQNNGV. With 4 bases removed from V and 4 bases from J, the gap between germline ends came to 19 bases. This CDR3 comprises 16 residues. The CDR3 reads CASSSRAGAQTETQYF. The CDR3 DNA is TGTGCCAGCAGCTCCCGGGCAGGAGCTCAAACAGAGACCCAGTACTTC. The full variable domain, rest sourced from reference TRBV11-2 and TRBJ2-5, is EAGVAQSPRYKIIEKRQSVAFWCNPISGHATLYWYQQILGQGPKLLIQFQNNGVVDDSQLPKDRFSAERLKGVDSTLKIQPAKLEDSAVYLCASSSRAGAQTETQYFGPGTRLLVL.

This clonotype has a count of ten or more. The rearrangement joins TRBV28 to TRBJ1-2; no clear D gene. CDR1 and CDR2 from the germline V gene are MDHEN and SYDVKM. The CDR3 is made up of 15 amino acids. The V and J ends lost 5 bases and 7 bases respectively, with 20 bases between them. In nucleotides, the CDR3 is TGTGCCAGCAGTCCTTTTCGGGGAAAATTTAGTGGCTACACCTTC. Translation: CASSPFRGKFSGYTF.

The chain employs TRBV6-2 or TRBV6-3 and TRBJ1-1; 7 nucleotides line up with TRBD1. This CDR3 has 15 residues. CDR1 is MNHEY, CDR2 SVGEGT, per germline. V lost 6 bases, J lost 0 bases, and 7 bases stayed unmatched. The CDR3 DNA is TGTGCCAGCAGAGACAGGGAGAGGGTGAACACTGAAGCTTTCTTT. Translating it yields CASRDRERVNTEAFF.

In regard to this clonotype: This clone may be a read error of a much larger clone one base away. The CDR3 DNA sequence: TGTGCCAGCAGTCCCTCAGCTTCGTTCACCGGGGGGCTGTTTTTT. Translated: CASSPSASFTGGLFF. The rearrangement joins TRBV12-3 or TRBV12-4 to TRBJ2-2; D perhaps matches TRBD2 (6 bases). The CDR3 totals 15 residues.

This clonotype was picked up many times. This sequence joins TRBV30 and TRBJ2-7; 9 positions match TRBD1. CDR1 and CDR2 from the germline V gene are GTSNPN and SVGIG (reference sequence). The J segment lost 7 bases and the V segment lost 1 base, leaving 8 bases of the junction unmatched. The CDR3 has 14 residues. The CDR3 loop reads CAWSAGTGWLEQYF. CDR3 nucleotides: TGTGCCTGGAGTGCCGGGACAGGGTGGTTGGAGCAGTACTTC.

The genes are TRBV28 and TRBJ2-3; 14 bases are shared with TRBD2. Germline loops: CDR1 MDHEN, CDR2 SYDVKM. The CDR3 runs to 17 residues. With V trimmed by 5 bases and J by 4 bases, 8 bases remained unmatched. CDR3 DNA: TGTGCCAGCAGTCCTGGGACTAGCGGGAGCAACCCAGATACGCAGTATTTT. Its translation: CASSPGTSGSNPDTQYF.

With respect to this clonotype: A read error likely explains this, since a far larger clone differs by one base. V gene TRBV9 combines with J gene TRBJ1-1; D not certain. The CDR3 totals 15 residues. Germline values: CDR1 SGDLS, CDR2 YYNGEE. CDR3: CASSPGGVSYTEALF. CDR3 in DNA: TGCGCCAGCAGCCCGGGCGGAGTGAGTTACACTGAAGCTTTATTT.